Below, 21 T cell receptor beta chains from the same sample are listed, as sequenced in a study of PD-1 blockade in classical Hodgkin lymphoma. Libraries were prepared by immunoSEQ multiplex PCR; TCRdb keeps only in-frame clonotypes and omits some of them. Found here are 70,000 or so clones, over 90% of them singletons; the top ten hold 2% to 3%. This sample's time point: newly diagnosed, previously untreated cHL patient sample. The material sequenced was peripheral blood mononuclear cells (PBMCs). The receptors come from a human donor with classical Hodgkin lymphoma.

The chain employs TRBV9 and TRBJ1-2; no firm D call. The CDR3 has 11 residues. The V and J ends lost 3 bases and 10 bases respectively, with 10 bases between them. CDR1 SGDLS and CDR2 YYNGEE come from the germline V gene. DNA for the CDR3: TGTGCCAGCAGCGCGCCCCATGACTACACCTTC. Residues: CASSAPHDYTF.

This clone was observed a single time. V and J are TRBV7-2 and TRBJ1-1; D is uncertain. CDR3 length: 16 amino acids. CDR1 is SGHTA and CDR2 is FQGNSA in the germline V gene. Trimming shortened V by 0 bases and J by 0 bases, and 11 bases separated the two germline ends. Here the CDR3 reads CASSLAAFLMNTEAFF. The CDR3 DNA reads TGTGCCAGCAGCTTAGCCGCCTTCCTCATGAACACTGAAGCTTTCTTT.

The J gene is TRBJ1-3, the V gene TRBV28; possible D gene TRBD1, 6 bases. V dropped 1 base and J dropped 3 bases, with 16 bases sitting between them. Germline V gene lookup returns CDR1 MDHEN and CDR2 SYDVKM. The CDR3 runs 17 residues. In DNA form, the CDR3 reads TGTGCCAGCAGTTTATATCCCGACAGGCTTAATGGAAACACCATATATTTT. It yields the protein CASSLYPDRLNGNTIYF.

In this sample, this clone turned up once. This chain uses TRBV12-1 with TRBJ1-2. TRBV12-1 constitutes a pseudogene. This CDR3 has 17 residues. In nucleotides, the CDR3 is TGTGCCAGCAGCTCCATGTCACTCTCCGTTTCAGTCTATGGCTACACCTTC. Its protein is CASSSMSLSVSVYGYTF.

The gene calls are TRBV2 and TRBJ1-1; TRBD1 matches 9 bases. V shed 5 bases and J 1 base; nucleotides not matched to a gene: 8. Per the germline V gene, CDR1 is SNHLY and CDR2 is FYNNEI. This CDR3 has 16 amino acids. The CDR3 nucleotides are TGTGCCAGCAGTCGGGACAGGGTGGTTCCGAACACTGAAGCTTTCTTT. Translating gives CASSRDRVVPNTEAFF. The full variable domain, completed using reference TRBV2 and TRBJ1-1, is EPEVTQTPSHQVTQMGQEVILRCVPISNHLYFYWYRQILGQKVEFLVSFYNNEISEKSEIFDDQFSVERPDGSNFTLKIRSTKLEDSAMYFCASSRDRVVPNTEAFFGQGTRLTVV.

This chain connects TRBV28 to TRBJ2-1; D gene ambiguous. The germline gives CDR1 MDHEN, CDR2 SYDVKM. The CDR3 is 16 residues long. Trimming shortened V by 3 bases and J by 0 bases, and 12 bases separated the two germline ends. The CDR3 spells CASSFRTAGSYNEQFF. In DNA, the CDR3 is TGTGCCAGCAGTTTTCGGACGGCCGGCTCCTACAATGAGCAGTTCTTC.

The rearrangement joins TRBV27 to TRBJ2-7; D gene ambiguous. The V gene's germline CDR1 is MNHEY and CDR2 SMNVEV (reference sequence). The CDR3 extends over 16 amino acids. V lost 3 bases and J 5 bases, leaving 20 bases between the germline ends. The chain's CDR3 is CASSFRSGRLIHEQYF. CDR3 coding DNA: TGTGCCAGCAGTTTTCGGTCAGGTCGACTGATCCACGAGCAGTACTTC.

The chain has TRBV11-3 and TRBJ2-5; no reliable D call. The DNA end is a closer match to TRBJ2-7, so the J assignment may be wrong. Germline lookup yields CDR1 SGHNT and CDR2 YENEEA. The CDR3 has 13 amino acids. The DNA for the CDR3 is TGTGCCGGAATAAAGCGAGACTCTTACGAGCAGTACTTC. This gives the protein CAGIKRDSYEQYF.

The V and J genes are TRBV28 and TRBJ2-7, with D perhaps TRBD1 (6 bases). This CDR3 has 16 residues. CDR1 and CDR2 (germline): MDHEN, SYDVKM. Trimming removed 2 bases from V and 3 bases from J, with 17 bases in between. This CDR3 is CASSLALGQRLYEQYF. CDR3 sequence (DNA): TGTGCCAGCAGTTTAGCCCTCGGACAGAGGCTCTACGAGCAGTACTTC.

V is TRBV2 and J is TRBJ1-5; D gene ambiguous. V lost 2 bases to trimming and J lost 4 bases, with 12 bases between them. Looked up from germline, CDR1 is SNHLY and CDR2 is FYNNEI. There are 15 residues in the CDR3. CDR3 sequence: CASSEWGERNQPQHF. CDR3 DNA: TGTGCCAGCAGTGAATGGGGAGAGAGGAATCAGCCCCAGCATTTT.

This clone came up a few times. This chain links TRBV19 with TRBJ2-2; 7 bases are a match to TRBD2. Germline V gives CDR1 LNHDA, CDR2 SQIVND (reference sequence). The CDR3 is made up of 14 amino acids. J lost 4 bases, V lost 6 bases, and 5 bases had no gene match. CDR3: CASRPGRVTGELFF. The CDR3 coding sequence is TGTGCCAGTAGACCAGGGAGGGTCACCGGGGAGCTGTTTTTT.

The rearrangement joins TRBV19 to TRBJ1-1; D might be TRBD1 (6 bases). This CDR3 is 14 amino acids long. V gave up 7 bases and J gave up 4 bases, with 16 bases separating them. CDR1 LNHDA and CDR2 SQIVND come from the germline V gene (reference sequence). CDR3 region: CASMLTGIATEAFF. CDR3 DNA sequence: TGTGCCAGTATGCTGACAGGAATCGCCACTGAAGCTTTCTTT.

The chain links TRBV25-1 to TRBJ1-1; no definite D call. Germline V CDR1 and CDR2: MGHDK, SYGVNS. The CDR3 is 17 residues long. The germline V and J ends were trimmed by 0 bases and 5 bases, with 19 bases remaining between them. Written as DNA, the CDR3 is TGTGCCAGCAGTGAATATACTCTGAGAGGCTCACGAACTGAAGCTTTCTTT. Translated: CASSEYTLRGSRTEAFF.

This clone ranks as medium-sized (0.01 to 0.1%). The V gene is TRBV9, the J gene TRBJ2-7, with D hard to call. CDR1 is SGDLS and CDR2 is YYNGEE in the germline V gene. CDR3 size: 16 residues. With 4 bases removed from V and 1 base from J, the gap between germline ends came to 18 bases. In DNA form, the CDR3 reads TGTGCCAGCAGCCCCTCCTTTCAACAGTTATCCTACGAGCAGTACTTC. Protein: CASSPSFQQLSYEQYF. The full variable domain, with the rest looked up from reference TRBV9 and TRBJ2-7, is DSGVTQTPKHLITATGQRVTLRCSPRSGDLSVYWYQQSLDQGLQFLIQYYNGEERAKGNILERFSAQQFPDLHSELNLSSLELGDSALYFCASSPSFQQLSYEQYFGPGTRLTVT.

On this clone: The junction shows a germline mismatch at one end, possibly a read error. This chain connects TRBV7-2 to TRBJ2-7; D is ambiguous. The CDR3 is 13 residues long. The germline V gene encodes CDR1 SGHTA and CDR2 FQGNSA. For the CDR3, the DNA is TGTGCCAGCAGTTTAGGGTTTTACGACGAGCAGTACTTC. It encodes CASSLGFYDEQYF.

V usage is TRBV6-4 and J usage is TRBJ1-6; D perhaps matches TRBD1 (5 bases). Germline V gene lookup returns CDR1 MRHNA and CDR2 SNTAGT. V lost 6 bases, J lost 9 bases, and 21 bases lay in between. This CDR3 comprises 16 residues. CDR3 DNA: TGTGCCAGCAGCCGGAGTTGGGGGGAAGGCGGTTCACCCCTCCACTTT. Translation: CASSRSWGEGGSPLHF.

The CDR3, as DNA: TGTGCCAGCAGCCCGTTGGAGATTAACTATGGCTACACCTTC. Translated, it gives CASSPLEINYGYTF. The genes are TRBV5-4 and TRBJ1-2; D not resolved. The V end lost 4 bases, the J end lost 1 base, and 11 bases lay between the germline ends. Germline V gene lookup returns CDR1 SGHNT and CDR2 YYREEE (reference sequence). The CDR3 sequence is 14 residues long.

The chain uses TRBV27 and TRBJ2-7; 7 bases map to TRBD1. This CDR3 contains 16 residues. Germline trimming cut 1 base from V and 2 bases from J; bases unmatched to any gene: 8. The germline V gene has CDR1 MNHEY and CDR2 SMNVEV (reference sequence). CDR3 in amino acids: CASSLYSRDSTYEQYF. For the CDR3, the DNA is TGTGCCAGCAGTTTATATTCCCGGGACAGCACCTACGAGCAGTACTTC.

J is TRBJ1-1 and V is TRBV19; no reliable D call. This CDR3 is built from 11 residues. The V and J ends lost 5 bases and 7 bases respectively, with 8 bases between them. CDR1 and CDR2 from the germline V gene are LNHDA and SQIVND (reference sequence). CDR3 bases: TGTGCCAGTAGTGCCTACAGTGAAGCTTTCTTT. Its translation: CASSAYSEAFF.

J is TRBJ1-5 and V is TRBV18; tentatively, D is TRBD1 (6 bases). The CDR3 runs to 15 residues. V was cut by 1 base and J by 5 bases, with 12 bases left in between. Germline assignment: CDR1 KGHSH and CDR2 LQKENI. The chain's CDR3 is CASSPLQGSDQPQHF. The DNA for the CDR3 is TGTGCCAGCTCACCACTACAGGGTAGTGATCAGCCCCAGCATTTT.

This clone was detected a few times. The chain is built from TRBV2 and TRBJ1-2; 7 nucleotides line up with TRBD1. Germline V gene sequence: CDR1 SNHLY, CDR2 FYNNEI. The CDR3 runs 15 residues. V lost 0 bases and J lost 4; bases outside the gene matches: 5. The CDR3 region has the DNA TGTGCCAGCAGTGAAGCAGGGGCAGGGGGCTATGGCTACACCTTC. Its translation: CASSEAGAGGYGYTF.